This T cell receptor (beta chain) is drawn from a study of response to subunit inactivated influenza vaccine. Study-wide results and caveats: The authors proposed limited new T cell recruitment per seasonal influenza vaccination.

The sample holds a few counts of this clonotype. Its antigen is unknown. Each CDR3 protein gets one entry after TCRdb re-called the RT-PCR reads with MiXCR. The sample shows hundreds of thousands of distinct CDR3 sequences, approximately 21% of them seen only once. Source: PBMCs from blood, taken less than 22 months after vaccination. The sequence derives from a man aged 45-69 years who received an inactivated influenza vaccine.

The CDR3 coding sequence is TGTGCCAGCAGTGGCCACACAGGGCTGAACACTGAAGCTTTCTTT. Translation gives CASSGHTGLNTEAFF. The V gene is TRBV6-1, the J gene TRBJ1-1; D perhaps matches TRBD1 (6 bases). Germline V gene data show CDR1 as MNHNS and CDR2 as SASEGT. Deletions cut 4 bases from V and 0 bases from J, with 12 bases between. The CDR3 has 15 amino acids.